This is a list of T cell receptor beta chains from one sample in a study of cytomegalovirus exposure and HLA in healthy donors. Assay: immunoSEQ multiplex PCR; the TCRdb copy retains only in-frame clones and omits some. Of about 82,000 clones listed, around 77% were seen once; the top ten hold around 3.4%. Input material: PBMCs. The origin of the receptors is a man aged 45-60 years in good health and CMV-seronegative. Each CDR3 is given with its conserved first and last residue. A D gene is named only where the DNA matches it firmly. Clone sizes are given selectively: once, few, many, or a class where the clone is expanded.

TGTGCCAGCAGCCCCCAATTGGACTGGCATCTGTTTTTT	CASSPQLDWHLFF	NA	TRBV14	TRBJ1-4	NA
TGCGCCAGCAGTCGAGGGACAGTATTCTACGAGCAGTACTTC	CASSRGTVFYEQYF	NA	TRBV23-1	TRBJ2-7	TRBD1
TGCAGCGTTGAGGGGGGACAGGGGTTGGGAGCTAACTATGGCTACACCTTC	CSVEGGQGLGANYGYTF	NA	TRBV29-1	TRBJ1-2	TRBD1
TGTGCCAGCAGCCAAGCCACAACACTGCAGGGAGAAAAACTGTTTTTT	CASSQATTLQGEKLFF	few	TRBV4-2	TRBJ1-4	NA
TGTGCTAGCAGCTTAAACGGGTACCAAGAGACCCAGTACTTC	CASSLNGYQETQYF	NA	TRBV7-7	TRBJ2-5	NA
TGTGCCACCAGCGAACAAGGACAGGCCCATCAAGAGACCCAGTACTTC	CATSEQGQAHQETQYF	once	TRBV15	TRBJ2-5	TRBD1
TGTGCCAGCAGCCTGGGACAGCTTGTCTATGGCTACACCTTC	CASSLGQLVYGYTF	NA	TRBV5-6	TRBJ1-2	TRBD1
TGTGCCAGCAGCTTGTGGCAGGGGTTAAATGGCTACACCTTC	CASSLWQGLNGYTF	once	TRBV5-6	TRBJ1-2	NA
TGTGCCTGGAGTGTACGAGGGGGCGCTAACTATGGCTACACCTTC	CAWSVRGGANYGYTF	NA	TRBV30	TRBJ1-2	TRBD1
TGTGCCAGCAGTCCCCTGGGAAGGGGTATGGTGGGAGATACGCAGTATTTT	CASSPLGRGMVGDTQYF	once	TRBV25-1	TRBJ2-3	NA
TGTGCCAGCAGCTCTATACCCCCATATGGCTACACCTTC	CASSSIPPYGYTF	NA	TRBV7-9	TRBJ1-2	NA
TGTGCCAGCAGTTACGGGACAGCGTCTGGAAACACCATATATTTT	CASSYGTASGNTIYF	NA	TRBV6-5	TRBJ1-3	TRBD1
TGTGCCAGCAGCTTAGAGGTTTCCAGGGCTGAAGCTTTCTTT	CASSLEVSRAEAFF	NA	TRBV7-2	TRBJ1-1	NA
TGTGCCTGGAGTCCCGGGACAGGGGTGAACACTGAAGCTTTCTTT	CAWSPGTGVNTEAFF	few	TRBV30	TRBJ1-1	TRBD1
TGTGCCTGGAGCGGGACAGGGGGGAATTCACCCCTCCACTTT	CAWSGTGGNSPLHF	NA	TRBV30	TRBJ1-6	TRBD1
TGTGCCAGCACCGGGACAGGCCCTTCCACAGATACGCAGTATTTT	CASTGTGPSTDTQYF	once	TRBV27	TRBJ2-3	TRBD1
TGTGCCAGCAGTCTCCGACAGGTTACCGGGGAGCTGTTTTTT	CASSLRQVTGELFF	NA	TRBV28	TRBJ2-2	NA
TGTGCCAGCAGCCCGGGGTTGGGCGGTGTGATTTTGGCCGGGGAGCTGTTTTTT	CASSPGLGGVILAGELFF	NA	TRBV4-2	TRBJ2-2	NA
TGTGCCAGCAGCTTAGACAGGTGGGGTAGGGAAAAACTGTTTTTT	CASSLDRWGREKLFF	NA	TRBV7-8	TRBJ1-4	NA
TGCGCCAGCAGCTTGGGACAGGGCGGAACAGATACGCAGTATTTT	CASSLGQGGTDTQYF	NA	TRBV5-1	TRBJ2-3	TRBD1
TGTGCTAGCAGCTTCGGACCGGGACAGGGTAACGGGAATGAGCAGTTCTTC	CASSFGPGQGNGNEQFF	NA	TRBV7-7	TRBJ2-1	TRBD1
TGTGCCAGCAGCCCCCGGACAGCTCATGGCTACACCTTC	CASSPRTAHGYTF	NA	TRBV14	TRBJ1-2	NA
TGCGCCAGCAGGGGGCGTGGGGTTACAGATACGCAGTATTTT	CASRGRGVTDTQYF	NA	TRBV10-2	TRBJ2-3	NA
TGTTCCAGCAGCTTAGATGCCGGGACAGGGTACTACAATGAGCAGTTCTTC	CSSSLDAGTGYYNEQFF	NA	TRBV7-9	TRBJ2-1	TRBD1
TGTGCCAGCAGTAGAGGGGGGGGGACCCACAATGAGCAGTTCTTC	CASSRGGGTHNEQFF	once	TRBV27	TRBJ2-1	NA
TGTGCCAGCAGGGCACTAGCGGACTACAATGAGCAGTTCTTC	CASRALADYNEQFF	once	TRBV25-1	TRBJ2-1	TRBD2
TGTGCCAGCAGCTTTCGGCAGGGCACTGAAGCTTTCTTT	CASSFRQGTEAFF	NA	TRBV11-3	TRBJ1-1	NA
TGTGCCAGCTCCCTTATCAGAACCACAGGGGCGCTTTCGATCGGGGAGCTGTTTTTT	CASSLIRTTGALSIGELFF	NA	TRBV18	TRBJ2-2	TRBD1
TGCGCCAGCAGTCAACAGGAGGGAGCCGGCTATGGCTACACCTTC	CASSQQEGAGYGYTF	NA	TRBV23-1	TRBJ1-2	NA
TGTGCCAGCAGTGTAATGGGGACAAGCCAAGAGACCCAGTACTTC	CASSVMGTSQETQYF	NA	TRBV2	TRBJ2-5	NA
TGTGCCAGCAGTGAATTGGGCAGAAATCAGCCCCAGCATTTT	CASSELGRNQPQHF	NA	TRBV25-1	TRBJ1-5	NA
TGCGCCAGCAGCCAAGCGACTAGCGGGGGGTCGTCTAGCACAGATACGCAGTATTTT	CASSQATSGGSSSTDTQYF	few	TRBV4-3	TRBJ2-3	TRBD2
TGTGCCTGGGGACAGACAGGCCTGCAGTACTTC	CAWGQTGLQYF	NA	TRBV30	TRBJ2-5	NA
TGTGCCAGCAGTGAAGAAGCACGGTCCTACGAGCAGTACTTC	CASSEEARSYEQYF	few	TRBV6-1	TRBJ2-7	NA
TGTGCCAGCAGCCCACAGGGTAGGGGGAATGAGCAGTTCTTC	CASSPQGRGNEQFF	NA	TRBV14	TRBJ2-1	NA
TGCGCCACTTCCCCCCGGGGAGAGACAGATACGCAGTATTTT	CATSPRGETDTQYF	NA	TRBV5-1	TRBJ2-3	NA
TGTGCCAGCAGAGAATCGATAGGGGTTCAGCCCCAGCATTTT	CASRESIGVQPQHF	NA	TRBV6-1	TRBJ1-5	NA
TGCGCCAGCAGCCAAGAATGGGCCGAAAGCTCCTACGAGCAGTACTTC	CASSQEWAESSYEQYF	NA	TRBV4-3	TRBJ2-7	NA
TGTGCCAGCAGCCCCCGGGACAGGATTTGGGTTTCACCCCTCCACTTT	CASSPRDRIWVSPLHF	NA	TRBV7-2	TRBJ1-6	TRBD1
TGTGCCAGTAGTATAAGACAGAACTCTGGAAACACCATATATTTT	CASSIRQNSGNTIYF	NA	TRBV19	TRBJ1-3	NA
TGTGCCAGCACCCAGGGGGCCCCAGCTTTCTTT	CASTQGAPAFF	many	TRBV6-1	TRBJ1-1	TRBD1
TGCGCCAGCAGCTTCGGACAGGGGGCTTACGGAACTGAAGCTTTCTTT	CASSFGQGAYGTEAFF	NA	TRBV5-1	TRBJ1-1	TRBD1
TGCGCCAGCAGCTTGACAGTTTCCAACTATGGCTACACCTTC	CASSLTVSNYGYTF	NA	TRBV5-1	TRBJ1-2	NA
TGTGCCAGCAGCTTAGGAGGGGGAGCTAACTATGGCTACACCTTC	CASSLGGGANYGYTF	NA	TRBV7-9	TRBJ1-2	NA
TGTGCCAGCAGCTCCGACAGAACAGTTATCGGGGAGCTGTTTTTT	CASSSDRTVIGELFF	once	TRBV7-9	TRBJ2-2	NA
TGCGCCAGCAGCTGGATTGCGGGACAGGATAATGAAAAACTGTTTTTT	CASSWIAGQDNEKLFF	few	TRBV5-1	TRBJ1-4	TRBD1
TGTGCCAGCATCTCCCCTGAGGCAGAACAAGAGACCCAGTACTTC	CASISPEAEQETQYF	NA	TRBV21-1	TRBJ2-5	NA
TGCGCCAGCAGCCAGAGCGGGAGGGCGACTAATGAAAAACTGTTTTTT	CASSQSGRATNEKLFF	NA	TRBV4-1	TRBJ1-4	NA
TGTGCCAGCAGCTTGCTAGGGGCGGTCGAACGGGCCGGGGAGCTGTTTTTT	CASSLLGAVERAGELFF	NA	TRBV7-9	TRBJ2-2	NA
TGTGCTAGTGCTGGGACAGGGAAGACGAATGAGCAGTTCTTC	CASAGTGKTNEQFF	NA	TRBV12-5	TRBJ2-1	TRBD1
TGTGCCAGCAGACGACTAGTAGAGGGCCCCGGGGAGCTGTTTTTT	CASRRLVEGPGELFF	NA	TRBV7-8	TRBJ2-2	NA
TGTGCCAGCAGCTTAGGAGCGGACAGGGTAGGGGAGCAGTACTTC	CASSLGADRVGEQYF	NA	TRBV7-9	TRBJ2-7	TRBD1
TGCGCCAGCAGTGAGTCGCTCGGCACTGAAGCTTTCTTT	CASSESLGTEAFF	NA	TRBV10-2	TRBJ1-1	NA
TGTGCCAGCAGTGTGGGGGGGCCCTTCTCTAACTATGGCTACACCTTC	CASSVGGPFSNYGYTF	NA	TRBV2	TRBJ1-2	NA
TGCGCCAGCAGCTTGGGGGACAGCCGAATCCAGCCCCAGCATTTT	CASSLGDSRIQPQHF	once	TRBV5-1	TRBJ1-5	TRBD1
TGTGCCAGCAGTTTAAGGGGCGAGGCTCAAGAGACCCAGTACTTC	CASSLRGEAQETQYF	NA	TRBV6-6	TRBJ2-5	NA
TGTGCCAGAAGCCCAACCGGACTAGCGGGGAACGGTGAGCAGTTCTTC	CARSPTGLAGNGEQFF	NA	TRBV5-3	TRBJ2-1	TRBD2
TGTGCCGGGTTCCTGACAGGACGGAATTCACCCCTCCACTTT	CAGFLTGRNSPLHF	NA	TRBV2	TRBJ1-6	NA
TGTGCCAGCTTCCGCCGAGGGGGCTCTGGAAACACCATATATTTT	CASFRRGGSGNTIYF	many	TRBV6-1	TRBJ1-3	NA